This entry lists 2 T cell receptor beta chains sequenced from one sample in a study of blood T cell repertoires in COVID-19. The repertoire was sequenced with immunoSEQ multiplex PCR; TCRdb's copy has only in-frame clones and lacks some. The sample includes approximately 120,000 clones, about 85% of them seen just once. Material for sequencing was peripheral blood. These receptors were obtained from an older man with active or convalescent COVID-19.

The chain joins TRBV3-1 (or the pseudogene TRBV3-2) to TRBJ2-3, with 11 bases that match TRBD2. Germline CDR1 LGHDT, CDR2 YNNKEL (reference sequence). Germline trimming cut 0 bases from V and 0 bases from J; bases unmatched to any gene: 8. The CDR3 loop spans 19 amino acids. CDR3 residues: CASSQDLLAGVLSTDTQYF. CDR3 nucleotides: TGTGCCAGCAGCCAAGATCTACTAGCGGGGGTACTTAGCACAGATACGCAGTATTTT.

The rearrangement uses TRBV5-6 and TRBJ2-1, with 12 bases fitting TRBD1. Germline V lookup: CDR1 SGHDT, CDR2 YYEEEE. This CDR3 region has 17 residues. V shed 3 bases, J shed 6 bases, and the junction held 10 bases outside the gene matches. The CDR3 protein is CASSSGTGGAFGNEQFF. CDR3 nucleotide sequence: TGTGCCAGCAGCTCCGGGACAGGGGGCGCCTTTGGCAATGAGCAGTTCTTC.